A single sample gave rise to the 18 T cell receptor beta chains below, sequenced in a study of PD-1 blockade in classical Hodgkin lymphoma. Time point noted: cycle 4 day 1 (C4D1), after less than 7 weeks of nivolumab. Following autologous stem cell transplantation, relapse occurred in every patient, and exposure to brentuximab vedotin varied. CD8+ T cell isolation from thawed PBMCs was performed by magnetic negative selection. TCRdb keeps only in-frame clones here, not all; method: immunoSEQ multiplex PCR. This sample has approximately 9,900 clones, with less than 80% found just once. Sequences were derived from CD8+ T cells from blood, sampled before the fourth cycle of nivolumab. Every receptor here comes from a human donor with classical Hodgkin lymphoma.

Concerning this clone itself: Other DNA variants within this sample encode the same CDR3. The V call is TRBV9, the J call TRBJ2-1; TRBD2 is a possible D gene (6 bases). Trimming pared 0 bases from V and 4 bases from J, leaving 11 bases between. CDR3 length: 15 amino acids. From germline, CDR1 is SGDLS and CDR2 YYNGEE. In DNA, the CDR3 is TGTGCCAGCAGCGTAGGGGTCGGGAGTTACAATGAGCAGTTCTTC. Encoded protein: CASSVGVGSYNEQFF.

V gene TRBV5-1 combines with J gene TRBJ2-7, with TRBD1 matching 7 bases. J was trimmed by 2 bases and V by 0 bases; bases with no gene match: 11. The CDR3 length is 17 residues. Germline V gene sequence: CDR1 SGHRS, CDR2 YFSETQ. The DNA for the CDR3 is TGCGCCAGCAGCTTGGCCCCCGGGACAGAGGTTGCCTACGAGCAGTACTTC. Its protein is CASSLAPGTEVAYEQYF.

This chain connects TRBV29-1 to TRBJ2-1; D is perhaps TRBD1 or TRBD2 (6 bases each). This CDR3 has 12 amino acids. Germline-derived CDR1 and CDR2 are SQVTM and ANQGSEA. V lost 7 bases and J 8 bases, leaving 15 bases between the germline ends. CDR3 nucleotide sequence: TGCAGCGCCTTAGGGGGGCCCGATGAGCAGTTCTTC. Its translation is CSALGGPDEQFF.

The chain uses TRBV5-4 and TRBJ2-5; 7 nucleotides align to TRBD1. The better agreement between TRBJ2-7 and the DNA end casts doubt on the J call. The CDR3 has 16 amino acids. Germline V lookup: CDR1 SGHNT, CDR2 YYREEE (reference sequence). CDR3 sequence: CASSLGALDRSYEQYF. CDR3 nucleotides: TGTGCCAGCAGCTTGGGCGCGCTGGACAGGTCCTACGAGCAGTACTTC.

The CDR3 region has the DNA TGTGCCAGCAGCCAAGGTGAGGGACCATACAATGAGCAGTTCTTC. This translates into CASSQGEGPYNEQFF. This sequence joins TRBV4-2 and TRBJ2-1; D may be TRBD1 or TRBD2 (5 bases each). Germline V gene lookup returns CDR1 LGHNA and CDR2 YNFKEQ. This CDR3 is built from 15 residues. V lost 1 base, J lost 4 bases, and 11 bases lay in between.

This clone is medium-sized. This chain uses TRBV6-5 with TRBJ1-1, with D tentatively TRBD1 (5 bases). Per germline, CDR1 MNHEY and CDR2 SVGAGI. Trimming took 3 bases from V and 0 from J, leaving 11 bases between them. This CDR3 region has 15 residues. The CDR3 sequence: CASSYAQGMNTEAFF. CDR3 nucleotides: TGTGCCAGCAGTTATGCGCAGGGTATGAACACTGAAGCTTTCTTT.

V usage is TRBV29-1 and J usage is TRBJ1-2, with 9 bases that match TRBD1. The CDR3 spans 15 residues. Trimming removed 1 base from V and 7 bases from J; junction bases left unmatched: 10. Per the germline V gene, CDR1 is SQVTM and CDR2 is ANQGSEA. CDR3 loop: CSVEARTGAKGGYTF. In nucleotides, the CDR3 is TGCAGCGTTGAAGCTCGGACAGGGGCGAAGGGTGGCTACACCTTC.

The chain joins TRBV7-9 to TRBJ2-3, with D unresolved. Looked up from germline, CDR1 is SEHNR and CDR2 is FQNEAQ (reference sequence). The V gene lost 11 bases and the J gene lost 2 bases, with 14 bases spanning the gap. This CDR3 has 13 amino acids. In nucleotides, the CDR3 is TGTGCCGGCTGGAAGGCGTCCACAGATACGCAGTATTTT. Protein product: CAGWKASTDTQYF.

The V gene is TRBV4-3, the J gene TRBJ2-1; no clear D gene. Germline assignment: CDR1 LGHNA and CDR2 YSLEER. The CDR3 sequence is 15 residues long. With 1 base removed from V and 6 bases from J, the gap between germline ends came to 13 bases. The DNA of the CDR3 is TGCGCCAGCAGCCAAGCGGATACTACAAGCAATGAGCAGTTCTTC. Protein: CASSQADTTSNEQFF.

This sequence joins TRBV30 and TRBJ2-3; D is undetermined. This CDR3 is 11 amino acids long. V lost 2 bases to trimming and J lost 6 bases, with 6 bases between them. Germline-derived CDR1 and CDR2 are GTSNPN and SVGIG (reference sequence). CDR3 sequence reads: CAWSLGDTQYF. CDR3 nucleotide sequence: TGTGCCTGGAGTCTGGGGGATACGCAGTATTTT.

V gene TRBV13 combines with J gene TRBJ2-7; D may correspond to TRBD1 or TRBD2 (5 bases each). The CDR3 sequence is 14 residues long. Germline lookup yields CDR1 PRHDT and CDR2 FYEKMQ (reference sequence). V was cut by 4 bases and J by 6 bases, with 16 bases left in between. The DNA for the CDR3 is TGTGCCAGCAGCTCGCAGGGAGACTGGTCCGAGCAGTACTTC. Translated, it gives CASSSQGDWSEQYF.

The rearrangement uses TRBV7-8 and TRBJ1-3; D is uncertain. CDR3 size: 15 residues. CDR1 is SGHVS and CDR2 is FQNEAQ in the germline V gene. V shed 1 base and J shed 3 bases, with 10 bases lying between them. The CDR3 loop is CASSLGGSSGNTIYF. In DNA form, the CDR3 reads TGTGCCAGCAGCTTAGGGGGTTCTAGTGGAAACACCATATATTTT.

V is TRBV9 and J is TRBJ2-7; 7 bases are a match to TRBD1. J gave up 3 bases and V 4 bases, and 7 bases lay outside the gene matches. CDR1 and CDR2 (germline): SGDLS, YYNGEE. The CDR3 has 14 residues. CDR3 protein: CASSLSRDSYEQYF. The CDR3 DNA reads TGTGCCAGCAGCCTCAGTAGGGACAGCTACGAGCAGTACTTC.

The rearrangement uses TRBV7-8 and TRBJ2-2; 10 positions match TRBD2. Germline-derived CDR1 and CDR2 are SGHVS and FQNEAQ. V shed 7 bases, J shed 7 bases, and the junction held 3 bases outside the gene matches. CDR3 length: 13 amino acids. DNA for the CDR3: TGTGCCAGCACCCTAGCGGGAGTCGGGGAGCTGTTTTTT. Encoded protein: CASTLAGVGELFF.

V and J are TRBV9 and TRBJ1-1; D is undetermined. This CDR3 contains 14 residues. Germline V lookup: CDR1 SGDLS, CDR2 YYNGEE. The V end was cut by 3 bases, the J end by 0 bases, with 9 bases between. CDR3 amino acids: CASSEENLNTEAFF. CDR3 DNA sequence: TGTGCCAGCAGCGAGGAAAACCTGAACACTGAAGCTTTCTTT.

The rearrangement joins TRBV11-2 to TRBJ2-5; 9 nucleotides agree with TRBD1. The CDR3 has 14 amino acids. The ends lost 4 bases at V and 5 bases at J; junction bases unmatched: 5. Germline CDR1 reads SGHAT; CDR2 reads FQNNGV. The CDR3: CASSSQGARETQYF. The CDR3 DNA reads TGTGCCAGCAGCTCACAGGGGGCTCGGGAGACCCAGTACTTC.

The chain couples TRBV28 to TRBJ2-3; the D gene is possibly TRBD2 (6 bases). The germline V and J ends were trimmed by 2 bases and 6 bases, with 9 bases remaining between them. This CDR3 is built from 13 residues. Germline V gene lookup returns CDR1 MDHEN and CDR2 SYDVKM. CDR3: CASSLGGADTQYF. DNA of the CDR3: TGTGCCAGCAGTTTAGGAGGGGCCGATACGCAGTATTTT.

J is TRBJ1-2 and V is TRBV5-6, with 7 bases identical to TRBD1. J lost 5 bases, V lost 1 base, and 5 bases had no gene match. The CDR3 totals 14 residues. The V gene's germline CDR1 is SGHDT and CDR2 YYEEEE. The DNA for the CDR3 is TGTGCCAGCAGCTTGTGGCCAGGGGGATATGGCTACACCTTC. It translates to CASSLWPGGYGYTF.